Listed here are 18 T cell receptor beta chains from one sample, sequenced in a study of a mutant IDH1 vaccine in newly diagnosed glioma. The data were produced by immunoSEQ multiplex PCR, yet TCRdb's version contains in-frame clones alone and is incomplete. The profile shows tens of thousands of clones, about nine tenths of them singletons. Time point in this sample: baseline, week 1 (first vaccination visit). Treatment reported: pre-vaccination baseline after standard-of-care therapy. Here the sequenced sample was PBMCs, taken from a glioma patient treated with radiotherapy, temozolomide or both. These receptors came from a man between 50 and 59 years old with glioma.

The CDR3 here is CASSSDRASDTQYF. CDR3 coding DNA: TGCGCCAGCAGCAGCGACAGGGCCTCGGATACGCAGTATTTT. The chain couples TRBV5-1 to TRBJ2-3, with TRBD1 matching 7 bases. V shed 4 bases and J 6 bases; nucleotides not matched to a gene: 8. The CDR3 totals 14 residues. Germline V gene sequence: CDR1 SGHRS, CDR2 YFSETQ.

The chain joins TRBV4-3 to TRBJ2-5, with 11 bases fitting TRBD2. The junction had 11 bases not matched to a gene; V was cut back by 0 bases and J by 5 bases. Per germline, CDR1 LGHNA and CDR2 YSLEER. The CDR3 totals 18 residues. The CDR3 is CASSQDLLAGGRVETQYF. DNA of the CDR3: TGCGCCAGCAGCCAAGATTTGCTAGCGGGGGGTCGGGTCGAGACCCAGTACTTC.

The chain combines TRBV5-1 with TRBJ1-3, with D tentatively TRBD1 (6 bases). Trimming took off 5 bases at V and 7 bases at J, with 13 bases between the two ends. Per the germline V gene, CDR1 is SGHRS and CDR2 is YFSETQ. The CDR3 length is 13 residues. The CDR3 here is CASRGGSWNTIYF. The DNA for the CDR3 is TGCGCCAGCAGAGGGGGGTCATGGAACACCATATATTTT.

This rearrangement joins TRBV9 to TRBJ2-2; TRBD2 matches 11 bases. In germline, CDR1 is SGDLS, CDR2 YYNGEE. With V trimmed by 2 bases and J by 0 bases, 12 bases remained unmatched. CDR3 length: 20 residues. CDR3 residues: CASSVTSGLAEDANTGELFF. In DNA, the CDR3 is TGTGCCAGCAGCGTTACTTCGGGACTAGCGGAGGACGCGAACACCGGGGAGCTGTTTTTT.

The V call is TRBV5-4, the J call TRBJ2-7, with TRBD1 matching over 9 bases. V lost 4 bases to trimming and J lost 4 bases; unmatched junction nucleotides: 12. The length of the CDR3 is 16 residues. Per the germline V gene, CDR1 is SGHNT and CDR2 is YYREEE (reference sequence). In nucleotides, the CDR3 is TGTGCCAGCAGCAAAGCGACCGGGACAGGGTTATACGAGCAGTACTTC. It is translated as CASSKATGTGLYEQYF. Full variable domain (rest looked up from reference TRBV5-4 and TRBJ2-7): ETGVTQSPTHLIKTRGQQVTLRCSSQSGHNTVSWYQQALGQGPQFIFQYYREEENGRGNFPPRFSGLQFPNYSSELNVNALELDDSALYLCASSKATGTGLYEQYFGPGTRLTVT.

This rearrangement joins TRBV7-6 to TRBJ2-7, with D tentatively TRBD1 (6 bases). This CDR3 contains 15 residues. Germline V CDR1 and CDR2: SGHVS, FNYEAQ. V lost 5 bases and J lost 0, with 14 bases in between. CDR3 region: CASSPTGNPSYEQYF. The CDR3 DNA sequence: TGTGCCAGCAGCCCGACAGGTAACCCCTCCTACGAGCAGTACTTC.

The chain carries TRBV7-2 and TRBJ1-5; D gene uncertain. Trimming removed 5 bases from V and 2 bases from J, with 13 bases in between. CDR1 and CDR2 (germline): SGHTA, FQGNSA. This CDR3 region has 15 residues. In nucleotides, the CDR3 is TGTGCCAGCAGCCCCACTGGCGGGGGCAATCAGCCCCAGCATTTT. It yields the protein CASSPTGGGNQPQHF.

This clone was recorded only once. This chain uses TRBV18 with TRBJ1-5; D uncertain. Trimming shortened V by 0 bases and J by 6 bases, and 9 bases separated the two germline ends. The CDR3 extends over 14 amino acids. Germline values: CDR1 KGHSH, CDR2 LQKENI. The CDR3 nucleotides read TGTGCCAGCTCACCACCTCCTGGTGGTCAGCCCCAGCATTTT. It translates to CASSPPPGGQPQHF.

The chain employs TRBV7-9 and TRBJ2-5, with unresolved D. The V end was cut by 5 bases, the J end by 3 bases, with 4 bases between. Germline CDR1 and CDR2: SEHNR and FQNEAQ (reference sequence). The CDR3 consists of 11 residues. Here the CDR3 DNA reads TGTGCCAGCAGCAAGAAAGAGACCCAGTACTTC. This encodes CASSKKETQYF.

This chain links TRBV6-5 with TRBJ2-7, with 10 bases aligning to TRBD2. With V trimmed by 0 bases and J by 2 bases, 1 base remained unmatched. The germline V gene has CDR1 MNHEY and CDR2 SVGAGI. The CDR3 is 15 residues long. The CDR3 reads CASSYSSGRAYEQYF. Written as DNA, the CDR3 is TGTGCCAGCAGTTACTCGAGCGGGAGGGCCTACGAGCAGTACTTC.

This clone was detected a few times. CDR3 protein: CASSGGGQRTYGYTF. The CDR3 DNA reads as TGCGCCAGCAGCGGAGGCGGACAGAGGACGTATGGCTACACCTTC. The J gene is TRBJ1-2, the V gene TRBV4-1; weak D call: TRBD1 (6 bases). With 5 bases removed from V and 5 bases from J, the gap between germline ends came to 18 bases. Germline CDR1 reads MGHRA; CDR2 reads YSYEKL. CDR3 length: 15 residues.

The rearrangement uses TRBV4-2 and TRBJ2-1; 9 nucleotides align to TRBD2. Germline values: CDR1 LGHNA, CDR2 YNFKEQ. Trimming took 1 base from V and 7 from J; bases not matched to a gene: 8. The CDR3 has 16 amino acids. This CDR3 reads CASSQVPPGLANEQFF. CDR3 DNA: TGTGCCAGCAGCCAAGTCCCCCCCGGACTAGCGAATGAGCAGTTCTTC.

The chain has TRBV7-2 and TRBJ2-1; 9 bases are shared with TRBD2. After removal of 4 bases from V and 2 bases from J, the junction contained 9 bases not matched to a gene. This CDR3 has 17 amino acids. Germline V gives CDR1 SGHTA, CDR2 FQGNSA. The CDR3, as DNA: TGTGCCAGCAGCTACGGGGGACTAGCTGCCACCTACAATGAGCAGTTCTTC. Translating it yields CASSYGGLAATYNEQFF. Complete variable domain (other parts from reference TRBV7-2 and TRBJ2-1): GAGVSQSPSNKVTEKGKDVELRCDPISGHTALYWYRQSLGQGLEFLIYFQGNSAPDKSGLPSDRFSAERTGGSVSTLTIQRTQQEDSAVYLCASSYGGLAATYNEQFFGPGTRLTVL.

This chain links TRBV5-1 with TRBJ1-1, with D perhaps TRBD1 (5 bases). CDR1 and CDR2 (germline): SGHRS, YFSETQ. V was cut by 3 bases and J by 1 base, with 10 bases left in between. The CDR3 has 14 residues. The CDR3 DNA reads TGCGCCAGCAGCTCAATTACAGGGAACACTGAAGCTTTCTTT. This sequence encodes CASSSITGNTEAFF.

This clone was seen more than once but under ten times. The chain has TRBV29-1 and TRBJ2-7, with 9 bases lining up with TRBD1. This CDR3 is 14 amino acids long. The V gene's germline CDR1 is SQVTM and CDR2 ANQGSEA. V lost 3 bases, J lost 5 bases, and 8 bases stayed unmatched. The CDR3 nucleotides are TGCAGCGTTGATTTGGGACAGGGTATCCACGAGCAGTACTTC. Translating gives CSVDLGQGIHEQYF.

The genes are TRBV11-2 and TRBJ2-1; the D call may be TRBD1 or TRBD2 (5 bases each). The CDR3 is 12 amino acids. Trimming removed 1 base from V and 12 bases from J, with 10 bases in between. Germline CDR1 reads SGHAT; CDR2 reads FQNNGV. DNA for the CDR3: TGTGCCAGCAGCTTAGGGGGGTGGGGGCAGTTCTTC. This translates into CASSLGGWGQFF.

The CDR3 here is CSVVSQDGSPLHF. CDR3 DNA: TGCAGCGTTGTGAGTCAGGACGGTTCACCCCTCCACTTT. The chain carries TRBV29-1 and TRBJ1-6; D remains ambiguous. Trimming stripped 4 bases from V and 9 bases from J, with 13 bases between. The CDR3 totals 13 residues. The germline CDR1 and CDR2 sequences are SQVTM and ANQGSEA.

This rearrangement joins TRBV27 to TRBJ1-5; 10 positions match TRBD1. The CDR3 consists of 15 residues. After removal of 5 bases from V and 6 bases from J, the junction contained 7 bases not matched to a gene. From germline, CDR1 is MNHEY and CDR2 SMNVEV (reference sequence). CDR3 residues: CASSPGTGVSQPQHF. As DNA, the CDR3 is TGTGCCAGCAGTCCCGGGACAGGGGTGAGTCAGCCCCAGCATTTT.